These 26 T cell receptor beta chains came from one sample sequenced in a study of CD8 T cells in ankylosing spondylitis. Study-wide results and limits: Blood of patients with ankylosing spondylitis appeared to be characterized by a TCR beta motif of eight highly homologous variants.

Each CDR3 protein gets one entry after TCRdb re-called the 5' RACE reads with MiXCR. This sample has around 490,000 distinct CDR3 sequences, with about 5.2% found just once. For these TCRs, the target antigens are not known. Sequences were obtained from blood, either unsorted or a sorted T cell fraction (not recorded which). The receptors were gathered from a male donor with ankylosing spondylitis.

This clonotype was counted at least ten times. The rearrangement uses TRBV7-2 and TRBJ2-7; TRBD2 agrees at 12 bases. Germline V lookup: CDR1 SGHTA, CDR2 FQGNSA. V gave up 4 bases and J gave up 4 bases; unmatched junction bases: 5. CDR3 length: 15 amino acids. CDR3 sequence: CASSSRLAGAYEQYF. For the CDR3, the DNA is TGTGCCAGCAGCTCTAGACTAGCGGGAGCGTACGAGCAGTACTTC.

This clonotype was picked up a small number of times. The CDR3 DNA reads TGTGCCAGCAGCCGATTACTACTTGGACCCTACAATGAGCAGTTCTTC. Its protein product is CASSRLLLGPYNEQFF. V usage is TRBV3-1 and J usage is TRBJ2-1, with D hard to call. The V gene lost 4 bases and the J gene lost 2 bases, with 15 bases spanning the gap. This CDR3 has 16 amino acids. The germline CDR1 and CDR2 sequences are LGHDT and YNNKEL (reference sequence).

The chain combines TRBV7-6 with TRBJ2-1; D is possibly TRBD2 (6 bases). The length of the CDR3 is 15 residues. V gave up 1 base and J gave up 8 bases, with 15 bases separating them. Germline V gives CDR1 SGHVS, CDR2 FNYEAQ. CDR3 sequence (DNA): TGTGCCAGCAGCTTAGGAGGAGGGGCCCAGGATGAGCAGTTCTTC. Its translation is CASSLGGGAQDEQFF. The full variable domain, in which reference TRBV7-6 and TRBJ2-1 provide the parts outside the CDR3, is GAGVSQSPRYKVTKRGQDVALRCDPISGHVSLYWYRQALGQGPEFLTYFNYEAQQDKSGLPNDRFSAERPEGSISTLTIQRTEQRDSAMYRCASSLGGGAQDEQFFGPGTRLTVL.

This clonotype showed up many times. V gene TRBV24-1 combines with J gene TRBJ2-3, with TRBD2 identical over 8 bases. J gave up 5 bases and V 3 bases, and 6 bases lay outside the gene matches. The CDR3 has 15 residues. Germline-derived CDR1 and CDR2 are KGHDR and SFDVKD. CDR3 bases: TGTGCCACCAGTGATACGGGGGGGCCAGGAGATACGCAGTATTTT. It encodes CATSDTGGPGDTQYF.

This clonotype was seen repeatedly, ten times or more. The chain couples TRBV20-1 to TRBJ1-1; D may be TRBD1 (5 bases). CDR1 and CDR2 from the germline V gene are DFQATT and SNEGSKA (reference sequence). The CDR3 is 13 amino acids. V shed 6 bases and J shed 1 base, with 12 bases lying between them. CDR3 residues: CSAGTLWNTEAFF. CDR3 in DNA: TGCAGTGCGGGGACCCTATGGAACACTGAAGCTTTCTTT.

The table lists this clonotype with many counts. The chain combines TRBV7-8 with TRBJ1-1; no clear D gene. Germline CDR1 is SGHVS and CDR2 is FQNEAQ. Trimming cost V 2 bases and J 0 bases, with 7 bases left between them. This CDR3 spans 14 amino acids. CDR3 nucleotide sequence: TGTGCCAGCAGCTTAAACTCTATGAACACTGAAGCTTTCTTT. It yields the protein CASSLNSMNTEAFF.

This clonotype has only a few counts. The V call is TRBV19, the J call TRBJ1-2, with D perhaps matching TRBD1 (6 bases). Germline values: CDR1 LNHDA, CDR2 SQIVND (reference sequence). Trimming took 10 bases from V and 6 from J, leaving 12 bases between them. This CDR3 contains 11 residues. The CDR3 loop reads CATRRGNGYTF. The CDR3 DNA follows: TGTGCCACCAGAAGGGGGAATGGCTACACCTTC.

CDR3 sequence reads: CSARDGWQETQYF. In DNA, the CDR3 is TGCAGTGCTAGGGACGGGTGGCAAGAGACCCAGTACTTC. The gene calls are TRBV20-1 and TRBJ2-5; D gene ambiguous. The CDR3 is 13 residues long. From germline, CDR1 is DFQATT and CDR2 SNEGSKA (reference sequence). V was cut by 3 bases and J by 2 bases, with 10 bases left in between.

Only a few counts were recorded for this clonotype. This sequence joins TRBV6-2 or TRBV6-3 and TRBJ2-3, with 8 bases matching TRBD2. Trimming cost V 7 bases and J 4 bases; bases outside gene matches: 13. The CDR3 extends over 16 amino acids. The germline V gene encodes CDR1 MNHEY and CDR2 SVGEGT. CDR3: CASTSAGATISDTQYF. CDR3 coding DNA: TGTGCCAGCACCTCAGCGGGAGCCACGATTTCAGATACGCAGTATTTT.

The chain couples TRBV7-2 to TRBJ2-2; TRBD1 agrees at 7 bases. The CDR3 length is 13 residues. The germline V gene has CDR1 SGHTA and CDR2 FQGNSA. The V gene end was trimmed by 5 bases and the J gene end by 5 bases; junction bases not matched to a gene: 2. This CDR3 is CASSDRVTGELFF. DNA for the CDR3: TGTGCCAGCAGCGACAGGGTGACCGGGGAGCTGTTTTTT.

CDR3 amino acids: CASSQVGTETYEQYF. DNA of the CDR3: TGTGCCAGCAGCCAAGTCGGGACAGAAACCTACGAGCAGTACTTC. The chain combines TRBV4-2 with TRBJ2-7, with TRBD1 matching over 7 bases. The germline gives CDR1 LGHNA, CDR2 YNFKEQ. The CDR3 contains 15 residues. The V gene end was trimmed by 1 base and the J gene end by 2 bases; junction bases not matched to a gene: 5.

Many counts were recorded for this clonotype. The chain joins TRBV4-2 to TRBJ1-1; 12 bases align to TRBD1. The length of the CDR3 is 16 residues. Unmatched junction bases numbered 6, after V lost 1 base and J lost 6 bases. CDR1 LGHNA and CDR2 YNFKEQ come from the germline V gene. CDR3 in DNA: TGTGCCAGCAGCCAAGTAATCTGGGACAGGGGGCCTGAAGCTTTCTTT. Amino acids: CASSQVIWDRGPEAFF.

This clonotype was seen repeatedly, ten times or more. This sequence joins TRBV28 and TRBJ1-1; D uncertain. This CDR3 is 15 amino acids long. Germline CDR1 MDHEN, CDR2 SYDVKM. Deletions cut 7 bases from V and 4 bases from J, with 19 bases between. CDR3 protein: CASIAPPPGSTEAFF. The DNA for the CDR3 is TGTGCCAGCATCGCACCACCTCCAGGCTCCACTGAAGCTTTCTTT.

In this sample, this clonotype turned up many times. The J gene is TRBJ2-2, the V gene TRBV4-1; no clear D gene. Looked up from germline, CDR1 is MGHRA and CDR2 is YSYEKL. The CDR3 length is 23 residues. Trimming removed 1 base from V and 5 bases from J, with 35 bases in between. The CDR3 nucleotides read TGCGCCAGCAGCCAAGTCGCTCTATACCCGATTCGACCGGGCCAGCCTCCTACCGGGGAGCTGTTTTTT. It encodes CASSQVALYPIRPGQPPTGELFF.

This clonotype came up a few times. V and J are TRBV10-3 and TRBJ1-3, with D unclear. The V gene's germline CDR1 is ENHRY and CDR2 SYGVKD. V was trimmed by 7 bases and J by 3 bases, leaving 7 bases between them. CDR3 length: 12 amino acids. Here the CDR3 reads CAIIGYGNTIYF. The CDR3 DNA is TGTGCCATCATAGGATATGGAAACACCATATATTTT.

This clonotype was detected a few times. The CDR3 DNA reads as TGCGCCAGCAGCCAAAACAGCGGGAGGGCCTCCTACAATGAGCAGTTCTTC. Translated, it gives CASSQNSGRASYNEQFF. V is TRBV4-1 and J is TRBJ2-1; 10 nucleotides match TRBD2. Germline CDR1 MGHRA, CDR2 YSYEKL. The CDR3 sequence is 17 residues long. With 2 bases clipped from V and 0 bases from J, the junction kept 4 bases outside the gene matches.

This chain joins TRBV20-1 and TRBJ1-2; perhaps TRBD1 as D (6 bases). From germline, CDR1 is DFQATT and CDR2 SNEGSKA (reference sequence). Deletions cut 4 bases from V and 3 bases from J, with 12 bases between. CDR3 length equals 13 residues. The CDR3 nucleotides are TGCAGTGCTACCGGGACATTAGACTATGGCTACACCTTC. Translating gives CSATGTLDYGYTF.

The chain uses TRBV7-2 and TRBJ2-7; D unclear. The germline V and J ends were trimmed by 4 bases and 9 bases, with 13 bases remaining between them. Germline-derived CDR1 and CDR2 are SGHTA and FQGNSA. This CDR3 is built from 12 residues. The CDR3 sequence: CASSSRTSGQYF. Here the CDR3 DNA reads TGTGCCAGCAGCTCCAGGACCTCTGGGCAGTACTTC.

Ten or more counts support this clonotype. The V call is TRBV10-3, the J call TRBJ1-1; possibly TRBD1 for D (5 bases). CDR1 is ENHRY, CDR2 SYGVKD, per germline. V lost 0 bases and J lost 4, with 24 bases in between. This CDR3 is built from 19 residues. The CDR3 here is CAISESMLSLGDFGTEAFF. Written as DNA, the CDR3 is TGTGCCATCAGTGAGTCGATGCTCTCACTCGGGGACTTCGGCACTGAAGCTTTCTTT.

This clonotype was seen at least ten times. The rearrangement uses TRBV29-1 and TRBJ2-1; D unresolved. V was clipped by 4 bases and J by 2 bases, with 15 bases between them. Germline V CDR1 and CDR2: SQVTM, ANQGSEA. The CDR3 extends over 15 amino acids. The CDR3 nucleotides read TGCAGCGTTGCTTCTCGGCAGGCCACCTACAATGAGCAGTTCTTC. Translating it yields CSVASRQATYNEQFF.

This clonotype was observed many times. The V call is TRBV7-8, the J call TRBJ1-2; the D is unclear. Trimming left V 3 bases short and J 4 bases short, with 12 bases between. Germline V gene data show CDR1 as SGHVS and CDR2 as FQNEAQ. The CDR3 consists of 14 residues. This CDR3 reads CASSFQGSGYGYTF. CDR3 DNA sequence: TGTGCCAGCAGCTTTCAAGGTTCCGGCTATGGCTACACCTTC.

In this sample, this clonotype turned up many times. Here the CDR3 DNA reads TGTGCCATCAGTTCGACAGGGGACCTTGACGAGCAGTACTTC. Residues: CAISSTGDLDEQYF. The chain joins TRBV10-3 to TRBJ2-7; 8 nucleotides match TRBD1. The CDR3 runs to 14 residues. Trimming cost V 5 bases and J 5 bases; bases outside gene matches: 8. Per the germline V gene, CDR1 is ENHRY and CDR2 is SYGVKD.

This clonotype appeared a few times. The chain has TRBV5-1 and TRBJ2-5, with D hard to call. Looked up from germline, CDR1 is SGHRS and CDR2 is YFSETQ. The CDR3 contains 14 residues. V lost 0 bases, J lost 5 bases, and 11 bases lay in between. The CDR3 is CASSLEPLRETQYF. For the CDR3, the DNA is TGCGCCAGCAGCTTGGAGCCCTTAAGGGAGACCCAGTACTTC.

This clonotype was seen at least ten times. The DNA for the CDR3 is TGCGCCAGCACCTCCGAGCCAACTAACTATGGCTACACCTTC. This encodes CASTSEPTNYGYTF. This chain connects TRBV5-1 to TRBJ1-2; D gene ambiguous. The ends were cut back, 6 bases at V and 0 bases at J, with 12 bases in the middle. This CDR3 is 14 amino acids long. CDR1 is SGHRS, CDR2 YFSETQ, per germline.

This clonotype showed up many times. The chain combines TRBV5-1 with TRBJ2-2; D may correspond to TRBD1 or TRBD2 (5 bases each). V dropped 0 bases and J dropped 10 bases, with 13 bases sitting between them. The CDR3 has 14 amino acids. CDR1 and CDR2 (germline): SGHRS, YFSETQ. The CDR3: CASSLVRGAAELFF. The CDR3 DNA sequence: TGCGCCAGCAGCTTGGTTCGAGGGGCTGCGGAGCTGTTTTTT.

There are a few counts of this clonotype. This rearrangement joins TRBV6-1 to TRBJ2-7; D possibly uses TRBD1 or TRBD2 (5 bases each). The CDR3 is 14 residues long. Trimming stripped 6 bases from V and 12 bases from J, with 24 bases between. Germline CDR1 reads MNHNS; CDR2 reads SASEGT. The CDR3, as DNA: TGTGCCAGCAGAACCGGGACGGACCCCCCGAAGCTGTACTTC. Amino acid sequence: CASRTGTDPPKLYF.